This is a list of T cell receptor beta chains from one sample in a study of T-cell memory formation after mild COVID-19. Via MiXCR, TCRdb re-called the 5' RACE reads, giving one row per CDR3 protein. Here the sample spans 400,000 to 450,000 distinct CDR3 sequences, approximately 18% being singletons. Sequenced sample: PBMCs or a T cell subset sorted from them (not recorded which). These receptors were obtained from a man younger than 35 who had mild COVID-19 (a few samples of this study predate the infection). Cell type and time point are not known. The CDR3 runs from the conserved cysteine through the conserved F or W. A D gene is named only where the DNA matches it firmly. Not every row has a clone size; where given, it reads once, few, many or a size class.

j_call v_call d_call clone_size cdr3_nt cdr3_aa
TRBJ2-7 TRBV5-1 NA few TGCGCCAGCAGCTGGGGTACAGGACTAAGGTGGGAGGAGGAGCAGTACTTC CASSWGTGLRWEEEQYF
TRBJ2-3 TRBV5-1 TRBD1 few TGCGCCAGCAGCCCGGACAGGGCGGGGGATACGCAGTATTTT CASSPDRAGDTQYF
TRBJ1-6 TRBV6-5 NA NA TGTGCCAGCAGTTACAGGAATTCACCCCTCCACTTT CASSYRNSPLHF
TRBJ1-4 TRBV6-5 NA few TGTGCCAGCAAAACTGGACACGGGAATGAAAAACTGTTTTTT CASKTGHGNEKLFF
TRBJ2-2 TRBV4-1 NA NA TGCGCCAGCAGCCAAGTTCAGGGCTCCACCGGGGAGCTGTTTTTT CASSQVQGSTGELFF
TRBJ1-4 TRBV7-2 NA few TGTGCCAGCAGCTTAACCATACCCCGGCCGGCTGAAAAACTGTTTTTT CASSLTIPRPAEKLFF
TRBJ2-2 TRBV9 NA NA TGTGCCAGCAGCGGTCCCGGGGAGCTGTTTTTT CASSGPGELFF
TRBJ2-1 TRBV6-2/TRBV6-3 NA NA TGTGCCAGCAGTTACAGCGCAGATAATGAGCAGTTCTTC CASSYSADNEQFF
TRBJ2-3 TRBV20-1 TRBD2 many TGCAGTGCTAGACCTGGGACTACGTTGGATACGCAGTATTTT CSARPGTTLDTQYF
TRBJ2-3 TRBV7-3 TRBD2 NA TGTGCCAGCAGCCCCGGGACTAGCCCCACAGATACGCAGTATTTT CASSPGTSPTDTQYF
TRBJ1-1 TRBV20-1 TRBD1 NA TGCAGTGCAGTTACAGGGGGGATCACTGAAGCTTTCTTT CSAVTGGITEAFF
TRBJ1-4 TRBV18 NA many TGTGCCAGCTCACCATCAAACGGGGCCCCGCCTGAAAAACTGTTTTTT CASSPSNGAPPEKLFF
TRBJ2-1 TRBV28 NA NA TGTGCCACCTACGATGGGGCGGAACAGTTCTTC CATYDGAEQFF
TRBJ2-2 TRBV7-3 TRBD2 many TGTGCCAGCAGCTTGGCTAGCGGGACTGGGGAGCTGTTTTTT CASSLASGTGELFF
TRBJ2-2 TRBV5-1 NA NA TGCGCCAGCAGCTTGGTAGGACCTCACACCGGGGAGCTGTTTTTT CASSLVGPHTGELFF
TRBJ2-1 TRBV7-7 NA NA TGTGCCAGCAGCTTAGCGCCCCCCGGAGAGCAGTTCTTC CASSLAPPGEQFF
TRBJ1-2 TRBV5-1 NA many TGCGCCAGCAGCTTGGTTTCGGTAAACTATGGCTACACCTTC CASSLVSVNYGYTF
TRBJ1-3 TRBV10-3 NA few TGTGCCGGACGGAACTCTGGAAACACCATATATTTT CAGRNSGNTIYF
TRBJ1-4 TRBV6-1 NA few TGTGCCAGCAGCTCCGGACGGAGACCGAATGAAAAACTGTTTTTT CASSSGRRPNEKLFF
TRBJ2-1 TRBV7-3 NA NA TGTGCCAGCAGCTCCGCAGGCCTAGCTAAGGAGCAGTTCTTC CASSSAGLAKEQFF
TRBJ2-2 TRBV9 NA once TGTGCCAGCGGCAGGGTAGCAGCGAACACCGGGGAGCTGTTTTTT CASGRVAANTGELFF
TRBJ2-5 TRBV7-6 NA NA TGTGCCAGCAGCTCGGGCAGGGCCCTCCAAGAGACCCAGTACTTC CASSSGRALQETQYF